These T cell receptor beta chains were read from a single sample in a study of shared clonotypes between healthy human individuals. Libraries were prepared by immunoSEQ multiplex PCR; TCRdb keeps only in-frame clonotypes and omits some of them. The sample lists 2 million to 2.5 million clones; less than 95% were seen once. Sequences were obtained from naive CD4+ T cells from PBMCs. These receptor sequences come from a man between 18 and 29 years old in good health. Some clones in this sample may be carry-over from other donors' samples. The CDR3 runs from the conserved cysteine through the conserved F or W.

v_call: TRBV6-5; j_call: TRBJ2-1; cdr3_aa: CASSYGGTAYNEQFF
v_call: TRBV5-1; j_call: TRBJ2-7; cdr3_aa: CASSGDRVYEQYF
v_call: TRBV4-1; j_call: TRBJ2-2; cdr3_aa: CASSQMAVNTGELFF
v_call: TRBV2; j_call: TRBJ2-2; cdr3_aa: CASRKGGHTGELFF
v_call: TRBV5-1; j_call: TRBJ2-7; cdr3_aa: CATRTSGTYEQYF
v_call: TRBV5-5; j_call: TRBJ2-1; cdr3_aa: CASSVTGGNYNEQFF
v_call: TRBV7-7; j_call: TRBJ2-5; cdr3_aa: CASLPLRAAGGLGTQYF
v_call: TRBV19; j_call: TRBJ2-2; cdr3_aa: CASDRGPNTGELFF
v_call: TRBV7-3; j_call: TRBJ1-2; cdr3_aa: CASSLSGTGRQIRYWGYTF
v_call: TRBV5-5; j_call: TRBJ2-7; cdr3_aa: CASSLGVGPYEQYF
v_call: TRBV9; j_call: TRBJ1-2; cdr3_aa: CASSVGTGGYTF
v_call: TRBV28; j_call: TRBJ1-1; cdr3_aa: CASTPGGAGVEAFF
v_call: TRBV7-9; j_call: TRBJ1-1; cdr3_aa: CASSLVSSDTEAFF
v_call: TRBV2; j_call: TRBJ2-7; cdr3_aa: CASRQGGYEQYF
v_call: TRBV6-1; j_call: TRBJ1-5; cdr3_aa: CASSAQGVGNQPQHF
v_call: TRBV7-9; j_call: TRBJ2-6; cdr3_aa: CASSLGRVLGPGANVLTF
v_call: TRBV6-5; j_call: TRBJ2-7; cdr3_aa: CASSNEGGASYEQYF
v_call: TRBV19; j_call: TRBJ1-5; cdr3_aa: CASTSGQGASTGNQPQHF
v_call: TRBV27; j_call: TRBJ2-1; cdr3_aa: CASSLPGTRYNEQFF
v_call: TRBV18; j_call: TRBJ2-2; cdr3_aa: CASSKTANTGELFF
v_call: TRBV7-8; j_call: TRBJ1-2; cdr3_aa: CASSLDQGLSGYGYTF
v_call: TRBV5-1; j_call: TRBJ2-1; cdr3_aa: CASSFANEQFF
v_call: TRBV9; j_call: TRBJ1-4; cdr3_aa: CASSVGDRGSLYEKLFF
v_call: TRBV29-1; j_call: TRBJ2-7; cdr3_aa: CSVEGQGQEQYF
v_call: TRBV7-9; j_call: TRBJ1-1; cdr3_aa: CASSLLDGNTEAFF
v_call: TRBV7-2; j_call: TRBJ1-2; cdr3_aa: CASSLRGTVSYGYTF
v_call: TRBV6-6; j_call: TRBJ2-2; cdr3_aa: CASRTGRQLKTGELFF
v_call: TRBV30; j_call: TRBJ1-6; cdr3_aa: CAWSVPPGRGSPLHF
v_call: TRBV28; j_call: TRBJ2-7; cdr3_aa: CASRGTSGLGEQYF
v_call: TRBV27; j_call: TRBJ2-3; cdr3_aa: CASSLYGSADTQYF
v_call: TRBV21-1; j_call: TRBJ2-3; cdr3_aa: CASSKGPPAGGRVPVTADTQYF
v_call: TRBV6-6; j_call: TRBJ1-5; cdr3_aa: CASSRGSNNQPQHF
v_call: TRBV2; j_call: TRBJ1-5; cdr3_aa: CASSDRTYDQPQHF
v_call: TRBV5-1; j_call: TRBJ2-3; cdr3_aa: CASQPAAAPDTQYF
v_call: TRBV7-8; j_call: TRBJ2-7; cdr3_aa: CASSLLGGSFEQYF
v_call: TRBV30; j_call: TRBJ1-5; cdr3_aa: CAWSDQGRPGSNQPQHF
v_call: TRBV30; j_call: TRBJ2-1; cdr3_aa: CAWTGSLAGGPNEQFF
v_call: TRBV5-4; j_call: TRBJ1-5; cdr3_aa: CASSLAGEMNQPQHF
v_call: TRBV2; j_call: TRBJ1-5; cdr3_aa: CASSVETGANQPQHF
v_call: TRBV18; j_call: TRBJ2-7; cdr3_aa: CASSPGTSREQYF
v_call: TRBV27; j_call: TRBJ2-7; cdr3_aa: CASSRVRGTYEQYF
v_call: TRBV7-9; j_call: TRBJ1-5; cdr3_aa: CASSLGYSNQPQHF
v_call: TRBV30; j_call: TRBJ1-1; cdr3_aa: CAWAGLPKGGTEAFF
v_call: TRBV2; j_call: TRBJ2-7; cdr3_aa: CASSVSDKQYF
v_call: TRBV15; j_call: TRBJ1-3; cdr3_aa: CATSRDRTVASGNTIYF
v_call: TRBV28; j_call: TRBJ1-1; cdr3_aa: CASSYDRNTEAFF
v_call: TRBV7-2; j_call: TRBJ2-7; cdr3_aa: CASSLGQGTYEQYF
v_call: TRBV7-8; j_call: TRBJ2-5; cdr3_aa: CASSSYRVPGLAGERFQETQYF
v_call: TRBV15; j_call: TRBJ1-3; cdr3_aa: CATSREPQGFSGNTIYF
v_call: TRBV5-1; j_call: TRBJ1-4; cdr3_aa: CASSLGQASEKLFF
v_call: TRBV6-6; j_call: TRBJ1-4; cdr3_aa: CASRDRGLATNEKLFF
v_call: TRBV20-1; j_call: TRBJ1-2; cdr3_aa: CSASQFYGYTF
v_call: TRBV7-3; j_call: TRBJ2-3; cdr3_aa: CASSPLAGGPTDTQYF
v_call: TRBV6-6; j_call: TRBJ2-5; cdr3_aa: CASMGDRSQYF
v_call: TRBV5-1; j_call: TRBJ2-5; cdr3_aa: CASSPGLAGGFSTSRETQYF
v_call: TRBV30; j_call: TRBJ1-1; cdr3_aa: CAWSAATGAGTEAFF
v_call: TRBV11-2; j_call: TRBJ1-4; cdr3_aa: CASSLVGEKLFF